Below are 26 T cell receptor beta chains sequenced from a single sample in a study of cytomegalovirus exposure and HLA in healthy donors (dated 2017 in TCRdb). The library was produced with the immunoSEQ multiplex PCR assay. The multiplex PCR relied on a mix of 60 forward primers for TCR Vbeta segments and 13 reverse primers for TCR Jbeta segments. TCRdb mirrors the immuneACCESS table, restricted to in-frame sequences. Some clones are absent from its copies; in checked studies, under half trace to an unresolved V gene, and the reason for the others is unknown. The sample includes roughly 100,000 clones, with around 80% observed a single time. The ten largest clones represent roughly 8% of the sample. The sequencing input was PBMCs. Receptors were obtained from a middle-aged man in good health and CMV-seropositive.

This chain uses TRBV6-5 with TRBJ1-2; possible D gene TRBD1, 5 bases. The germline V gene encodes CDR1 MNHEY and CDR2 SVGAGI. This CDR3 contains 14 residues. V was trimmed by 5 bases and J by 5 bases, leaving 15 bases between them. CDR3 sequence (DNA): TGTGCCAGCAGTCCCGACAGAGCGACTTATGGCTACACCTTC. The encoded protein is CASSPDRATYGYTF.

The chain couples TRBV19 to TRBJ2-1; 14 bases are a match to TRBD2. The CDR3 covers 20 residues. The V segment lost 6 bases and the J segment 0 bases; nucleotides outside the gene matches: 13. Germline lookup yields CDR1 LNHDA and CDR2 SQIVND (reference sequence). The CDR3: CASRGGMTSGGAVSYNEQFF. The DNA for the CDR3 is TGTGCCAGTAGGGGTGGGATGACTAGCGGGGGGGCCGTCTCCTACAATGAGCAGTTCTTC.

This clone has a single count. This chain uses TRBV10-3 with TRBJ2-5; 10 bases match TRBD1. The end of the DNA fits TRBJ2-7 better, so the J call may be wrong. This CDR3 comprises 16 residues. Germline CDR1 is ENHRY and CDR2 is SYGVKD. CDR3 loop: CAISPPPGTGAYEQYF. CDR3 nucleotide sequence: TGTGCCATCAGTCCCCCGCCGGGGACAGGGGCCTACGAGCAGTACTTC.

This clone has more than one count but fewer than ten. The chain uses TRBV9 and TRBJ2-3; no firm D call. CDR3 length: 14 amino acids. CDR1 is SGDLS and CDR2 is YYNGEE in the germline V gene. The V and J ends lost 3 bases and 1 base respectively, with 9 bases between them. The CDR3 sequence: CASSAAGRTDTQYF. The CDR3 nucleotides read TGTGCCAGCAGCGCAGCTGGGCGCACAGATACGCAGTATTTT.

The chain uses TRBV29-1 and TRBJ1-1; weak D call: TRBD1 (5 bases). V was pared by 3 bases and J by 4 bases, with 12 bases between. The CDR3 loop spans 13 amino acids. The germline gives CDR1 SQVTM, CDR2 ANQGSEA. CDR3 sequence reads: CSVDGGAGTEAFF. CDR3 DNA: TGCAGCGTTGACGGAGGGGCTGGCACTGAAGCTTTCTTT.

The gene calls are TRBV11-3 and TRBJ2-1, with 8 positions matching TRBD1. The V and J ends lost 2 bases and 8 bases, in that order; junction bases with no gene match: 8. Germline V gives CDR1 SGHNT, CDR2 YENEEA. CDR3 length equals 15 residues. This chain's CDR3 is CASSLIGQGSDEQFF. CDR3 sequence (DNA): TGTGCCAGCAGCTTAATCGGACAGGGATCGGATGAGCAGTTCTTC.

The rearrangement uses TRBV6-4 and TRBJ2-1, with 7 bases fitting TRBD2. The CDR3 length is 14 residues. The V segment lost 3 bases and the J segment 4 bases; nucleotides outside the gene matches: 3. CDR1 MRHNA and CDR2 SNTAGT come from the germline V gene. CDR3: CASSEGLGYNEQFF. Written as DNA, the CDR3 is TGTGCCAGCAGTGAAGGACTAGGTTACAATGAGCAGTTCTTC.

The chain joins TRBV18 to TRBJ1-2; 9 nucleotides line up with TRBD1. The CDR3 sequence is 14 residues long. Germline CDR1 is KGHSH and CDR2 is LQKENI. With 6 bases clipped from V and 2 bases from J, the junction kept 4 bases outside the gene matches. CDR3 in amino acids: CASSPDRGNYGYTF. The CDR3 DNA reads TGTGCCAGCTCCCCCGACAGGGGGAACTATGGCTACACCTTC. The whole variable domain, filled in from reference TRBV18 and TRBJ1-2, reads NAGVMQNPRHLVRRRGQEARLRCSPMKGHSHVYWYRQLPEEGLKFMVYLQKENIIDESGMPKERFSAEFPKEGPSILRIQQVVRGDSAAYFCASSPDRGNYGYTFGSGTRLTVV.

V gene TRBV9 combines with J gene TRBJ1-4; D ambiguous. The CDR3 is made up of 15 amino acids. The germline V gene has CDR1 SGDLS and CDR2 YYNGEE. Trimming left V 0 bases short and J 4 bases short, with 10 bases between. The CDR3 here is CASSVDLQINEKLFF. CDR3 sequence (DNA): TGTGCCAGCAGCGTAGATTTACAGATTAATGAAAAACTGTTTTTT.

V gene TRBV5-1 combines with J gene TRBJ2-2; D is possibly TRBD1 (6 bases). V lost 2 bases, J lost 2 bases, and 10 bases lay in between. The germline gives CDR1 SGHRS, CDR2 YFSETQ. This CDR3 comprises 15 residues. CDR3 sequence (DNA): TGCGCCAGCAGCTTTGGACAGACTAACACCGGGGAGCTGTTTTTT. It translates to CASSFGQTNTGELFF.

This clone was seen only a few times. The rearrangement links TRBV28 to TRBJ1-1, with 7 nucleotides matching TRBD1. With V trimmed by 5 bases and J by 1 base, 10 bases remained unmatched. This CDR3 is 16 amino acids long. Per germline, CDR1 MDHEN and CDR2 SYDVKM. The CDR3: CASSRIQNRGNTEAFF. Here the CDR3 DNA reads TGTGCCAGCAGTAGGATTCAGAACAGGGGGAACACTGAAGCTTTCTTT. Full variable domain (outside the CDR3, taken from reference TRBV28 and TRBJ1-1): DVKVTQSSRYLVKRTGEKVFLECVQDMDHENMFWYRQDPGLGLRLIYFSYDVKMKEKGDIPEGYSVSREKKERFSLILESASTNQTSMYLCASSRIQNRGNTEAFFGQGTRLTVV.

The chain combines TRBV4-1 with TRBJ2-2, with D possibly matching TRBD2 (6 bases). CDR1 is MGHRA and CDR2 is YSYEKL in the germline V gene. V shed 1 base and J shed 5 bases, with 14 bases lying between them. The CDR3 extends over 16 amino acids. The CDR3 loop reads CASSQGMAGRTGELFF. CDR3 coding DNA: TGCGCCAGCAGCCAAGGCATGGCGGGGAGGACCGGGGAGCTGTTTTTT.

This clone was recorded a few times. The rearrangement links TRBV7-2 to TRBJ2-3; 12 positions agree with TRBD2. The V and J ends lost 1 base and 4 bases, in that order; junction bases with no gene match: 6. The CDR3 covers 17 residues. Germline CDR1 and CDR2: SGHTA and FQGNSA. CDR3 in DNA: TGTGCCAGCAGCTTAGAGGCTAGCGGGGGGGTATCAGATACGCAGTATTTT. Residues: CASSLEASGGVSDTQYF.

V gene TRBV2 combines with J gene TRBJ2-1; TRBD1 matches 7 bases. After removal of 4 bases from V and 2 bases from J, the junction contained 5 bases not matched to a gene. CDR1 is SNHLY and CDR2 is FYNNEI in the germline V gene. This CDR3 is built from 15 residues. CDR3 loop: CASSGQGRPYNEQFF. DNA for the CDR3: TGTGCCAGCAGTGGACAGGGTCGCCCCTACAATGAGCAGTTCTTC.

The J gene is TRBJ2-7, the V gene TRBV6-1; D is uncertain. The V end lost 6 bases, the J end lost 3 bases, and 15 bases lay between the germline ends. The CDR3 has 14 amino acids. Germline-derived CDR1 and CDR2 are MNHNS and SASEGT. CDR3 in DNA: TGTGCCAGCAGCACCGGGTCTAATATCTACGAGCAGTACTTC. Encoded protein: CASSTGSNIYEQYF.

The chain links TRBV7-2 to TRBJ2-3; perhaps TRBD1 as D (6 bases). V dropped 5 bases and J dropped 0 bases, with 15 bases sitting between them. This CDR3 is 16 amino acids long. Germline lookup yields CDR1 SGHTA and CDR2 FQGNSA. CDR3 amino acids: CASSLYTGSSTDTQYF. As DNA, the CDR3 is TGTGCCAGCAGCCTATATACAGGGTCCAGCACAGATACGCAGTATTTT.

This chain uses TRBV9 with TRBJ2-3, with D maybe TRBD2 (5 bases). CDR1 is SGDLS, CDR2 YYNGEE, per germline. This CDR3 contains 16 residues. V lost 0 bases to trimming and J lost 0 bases, with 11 bases between them. The CDR3 DNA follows: TGTGCCAGCAGCGTAGTGCTAGCCACAAGCACAGATACGCAGTATTTT. Translated: CASSVVLATSTDTQYF. Full variable domain (remainder filled in from reference TRBV9 and TRBJ2-3): DSGVTQTPKHLITATGQRVTLRCSPRSGDLSVYWYQQSLDQGLQFLIQYYNGEERAKGNILERFSAQQFPDLHSELNLSSLELGDSALYFCASSVVLATSTDTQYFGPGTRLTVL.

DNA of the CDR3: TGTGCCAGCAGCGTAATAAGCGGGAGGGCCTACAATGAGCAGTTCTTC. This codes for CASSVISGRAYNEQFF. The rearrangement joins TRBV9 to TRBJ2-1, with 10 bases matching TRBD2. This CDR3 has 16 residues. V lost 1 base, J lost 2 bases, and 3 bases stayed unmatched. Germline CDR1 reads SGDLS; CDR2 reads YYNGEE.

This clone was seen more than once but under ten times. The chain joins TRBV11-3 to TRBJ1-1; TRBD1 is a possible D gene (6 bases). V lost 0 bases and J 7 bases, leaving 12 bases between the germline ends. The V gene's germline CDR1 is SGHNT and CDR2 YENEEA. CDR3 size: 14 residues. CDR3 region: CASSLDSGTIEAFF. Written as DNA, the CDR3 is TGTGCCAGCAGCTTAGATTCTGGGACAATTGAAGCTTTCTTT.

This rearrangement joins TRBV5-4 to TRBJ2-5; 9 nucleotides match TRBD1. The V segment lost 0 bases and the J segment 2 bases; nucleotides outside the gene matches: 2. This CDR3 has 15 residues. CDR1 is SGHNT, CDR2 YYREEE, per germline (reference sequence). The CDR3 coding sequence is TGTGCCAGCAGCTTGGGACAGGGGGGTCAAGAGACCCAGTACTTC. It is translated as CASSLGQGGQETQYF.

The genes are TRBV23-1 and TRBJ1-5, with 9 bases aligning to TRBD1. TRBV23-1 is recorded as an ORF, its role being uncertain. The CDR3 sequence is 18 residues long. Trimming took 0 bases from V and 1 from J; bases not matched to a gene: 7. The CDR3 protein is CASSQSGTGTSSNQPQHF. The CDR3, as DNA: TGCGCCAGCAGTCAATCAGGGACAGGGACTTCGAGCAATCAGCCCCAGCATTTT.

V usage is TRBV19 and J usage is TRBJ2-5; TRBD2 agrees at 8 bases. This CDR3 has 15 amino acids. V trimming: 5 bases; J trimming: 5 bases; junction bases outside the gene matches: 10. CDR1 is LNHDA, CDR2 SQIVND, per germline (reference sequence). The CDR3 reads CASSPPRGGLETQYF. The CDR3 DNA reads TGTGCCAGTAGTCCTCCCCGGGGGGGGCTGGAGACCCAGTACTTC.

This chain connects TRBV4-2 to TRBJ2-7, with TRBD2 as a possible D gene (6 bases). Germline CDR1 and CDR2: LGHNA and YNFKEQ. The CDR3 is 16 residues long. V was clipped by 2 bases and J by 4 bases, with 18 bases between them. The CDR3 coding sequence is TGTGCCAGCAGCCAACAATCCGGGACGGGAGTATACGAGCAGTACTTC. This encodes CASSQQSGTGVYEQYF.

The chain links TRBV5-5 to TRBJ2-7; the D gene is possibly TRBD1 (7 bases). The ends were cut back, 2 bases at V and 6 bases at J, with 18 bases in the middle. This CDR3 comprises 15 residues. CDR1 SGHKS and CDR2 YYEKEE come from the germline V gene (reference sequence). CDR3 sequence reads: CASSFARQGGSEQYF. CDR3 in DNA: TGTGCCAGCAGCTTCGCCAGACAGGGAGGTAGCGAGCAGTACTTC.

This clone has more than one count but fewer than ten. The rearrangement uses TRBV14 and TRBJ1-4, with D possibly matching TRBD1 (6 bases). This CDR3 region has 15 residues. CDR1 is SGHDN and CDR2 is FVKESK in the germline V gene. Trimming stripped 2 bases from V and 3 bases from J, with 10 bases between. This CDR3 reads CASSQLGAANEKLFF. As DNA, the CDR3 is TGTGCCAGCAGCCAATTGGGGGCGGCTAATGAAAAACTGTTTTTT.

This clone was counted between two and nine times. The chain employs TRBV11-2 and TRBJ2-3; weak D call: TRBD2 (5 bases). This CDR3 has 11 amino acids. The V and J ends lost 3 bases and 8 bases respectively, with 6 bases between them. CDR1 SGHAT and CDR2 FQNNGV come from the germline V gene. The CDR3 DNA sequence: TGTGCCAGCAGCTTCGGAGGTACGCAGTATTTT. Encoded protein: CASSFGGTQYF. The full variable domain, with the rest looked up from reference TRBV11-2 and TRBJ2-3, is EAGVAQSPRYKIIEKRQSVAFWCNPISGHATLYWYQQILGQGPKLLIQFQNNGVVDDSQLPKDRFSAERLKGVDSTLKIQPAKLEDSAVYLCASSFGGTQYFGPGTRLTVL.